This T cell receptor beta chain emerged from a study of memory CD8 T cells in hepatitis C reinfection. About the study: HCV reinfection meant a positive HCV RNA test after two negative tests at least 60 days apart. Pre-reinfection samples were taken 55 to 20 weeks before detection.

CDR3 length equals 17 residues. Trimming removed 1 base at V and 5 bases at J, with 18 bases between. Germline V gives CDR1 MGHRA, CDR2 YSYEKL. Sequencing was performed with immunoSEQ multiplex PCR; in TCRdb, only in-frame clones are kept and a portion is missing. The sample records approximately 52,000 clones, roughly 91% being singletons. Time point meaning: pre-reinfection, 55 to 20 weeks before reinfection detection. The sorted cells went straight to TCR sequencing with no prior in vitro expansion. At all three reinfection time points, viable CD3+ CD8+ CD45RO- cells from a couple of donors served as controls.

The V and J genes are TRBV4-1 and TRBJ2-1; a possible D gene is TRBD2 (6 bases). Sequenced: naive CD8+ T cells sorted from blood. This TCR was sampled from a man younger than 30 with hepatitis C virus infection. CDR3 loop: CASSQGWVGGSNNEQFF. CDR3 bases: TGCGCCAGCAGCCAAGGTTGGGTCGGGGGATCGAACAATGAGCAGTTCTTC.